These 28 T cell receptor beta chains came from one sample sequenced in a study of cytomegalovirus exposure and HLA in healthy donors. 13 Jbeta primers and 60 Vbeta primers were used for the PCR. Sequenced by immunoSEQ multiplex PCR; TCRdb stores in-frame clones only, minus some. The data show approximately 170,000 clones, around 80% seen once. Sequencing was done on a sample of PBMCs. Every receptor here comes from a boy between 2 and 15 years old in good health and CMV-seronegative.

This chain uses TRBV4-1 with TRBJ1-2, with a weak D call TRBD1 (5 bases). Trimming shortened V by 1 base and J by 8 bases, and 14 bases separated the two germline ends. Germline CDR1 is MGHRA and CDR2 is YSYEKL. This CDR3 spans 14 amino acids. The DNA for the CDR3 is TGCGCCAGCAGCCAAGTAGGGGTAGACGAAGGCTACACCTTC. This sequence encodes CASSQVGVDEGYTF.

J is TRBJ2-1 and V is TRBV2; 15 bases line up with TRBD2. The CDR3 is made up of 17 amino acids. V was pared by 6 bases and J by 15 bases, with 18 bases of the junction left unmatched. Germline V gives CDR1 SNHLY, CDR2 FYNNEI. The CDR3 reads CASRDNPGLAGGEGRFF. The CDR3 coding sequence is TGTGCCAGCAGAGACAACCCGGGACTAGCGGGGGGCGAAGGGCGGTTCTTC.

This clone was seen only a few times. This chain connects TRBV25-1 to TRBJ1-4; D perhaps matches TRBD1 (5 bases). The germline V gene has CDR1 MGHDK and CDR2 SYGVNS. This CDR3 contains 15 residues. V lost 5 bases and J lost 0, with 10 bases in between. The CDR3: CASSTGHATNEKLFF. In nucleotides, the CDR3 is TGTGCCAGCAGTACAGGCCATGCAACTAATGAAAAACTGTTTTTT.

V gene TRBV19 combines with J gene TRBJ1-2, with 9 bases that match TRBD1. V trimming: 0 bases; J trimming: 2 bases; junction bases outside the gene matches: 1. This CDR3 contains 15 residues. Germline V gene sequence: CDR1 LNHDA, CDR2 SQIVND (reference sequence). In nucleotides, the CDR3 is TGTGCCAGTAGTATAGACGGACAGGGGAACTATGGCTACACCTTC. It encodes CASSIDGQGNYGYTF.

The chain has TRBV6-1 and TRBJ2-7; a possible D gene is TRBD1 (5 bases). This CDR3 spans 14 amino acids. The germline CDR1 and CDR2 sequences are MNHNS and SASEGT. Trimming pared 3 bases from V and 0 bases from J, leaving 9 bases between. The CDR3 DNA reads TGTGCCAGCAGTGAGTCAGGGCCCTCCTACGAGCAGTACGTC. It yields the protein CASSESGPSYEQYV.

This chain connects TRBV15 to TRBJ2-1; TRBD2 agrees at 13 bases. Losses at the gene ends were 0 bases for V and 13 bases for J; bases not matched to a gene: 6. This CDR3 contains 15 residues. Per germline, CDR1 LNHNV and CDR2 YYDKDF (reference sequence). CDR3 sequence reads: CATSREGTSGAAQFF. The CDR3 region has the DNA TGTGCCACCAGCAGAGAAGGGACTAGCGGGGCGGCCCAGTTCTTC.

This clone was found once. The chain couples TRBV19 to TRBJ2-5; 7 nucleotides agree with TRBD1. Trimming at V came to 6 bases and at J to 1 base, leaving 2 bases not matched to a gene. This CDR3 region has 13 residues. CDR1 and CDR2 (germline): LNHDA, SQIVND (reference sequence). DNA for the CDR3: TGTGCCAGTAGCGGGACAGTCCAAGAGACCCAGTACTTC. Translating gives CASSGTVQETQYF.

The chain carries TRBV5-6 and TRBJ1-6; 8 nucleotides match TRBD1. Germline-derived CDR1 and CDR2 are SGHDT and YYEEEE. Trimming at V came to 3 bases and at J to 5 bases, leaving 7 bases not matched to a gene. CDR3 size: 16 residues. CDR3 sequence (DNA): TGTGCCAGCAGCTCTGGACAGGGACTTAATAATTCACCCCTCCACTTT. Protein sequence: CASSSGQGLNNSPLHF. Full variable domain (missing parts from reference TRBV5-6 and TRBJ1-6): DAGVTQSPTHLIKTRGQQVTLRCSPKSGHDTVSWYQQALGQGPQFIFQYYEEEERQRGNFPDRFSGHQFPNYSSELNVNALLLGDSALYLCASSSGQGLNNSPLHFGNGTRLTVT.

The rearrangement uses TRBV11-2 and TRBJ2-5; no definite D call. The J call may be mistaken, given a closer DNA end match to TRBJ2-7. CDR3 size: 13 residues. Germline CDR1 is SGHAT and CDR2 is FQNNGV. The CDR3 coding sequence is TGTGCCAGCAGCTTAGCCGGAGATTACGAGCAGTACTTC. It yields the protein CASSLAGDYEQYF.

The chain joins TRBV2 to TRBJ1-1; 7 bases line up with TRBD1. V was pared by 11 bases and J by 1 base, with 10 bases of the junction left unmatched. Germline CDR1 reads SNHLY; CDR2 reads FYNNEI. The CDR3 is 14 residues long. For the CDR3, the DNA is TGTGCCGGAAGACAACAGGGGAAGAACACTGAAGCTTTCTTT. Residues: CAGRQQGKNTEAFF. The variable domain in full, with the rest retrieved from reference TRBV2 and TRBJ1-1, is EPEVTQTPSHQVTQMGQEVILRCVPISNHLYFYWYRQILGQKVEFLVSFYNNEISEKSEIFDDQFSVERPDGSNFTLKIRSTKLEDSAMYFCAGRQQGKNTEAFFGQGTRLTVV.

The chain links TRBV9 to TRBJ1-4; D might be TRBD1 (6 bases). Deletions cut 3 bases from V and 8 bases from J, with 20 bases between. Germline V gene sequence: CDR1 SGDLS, CDR2 YYNGEE. CDR3 size: 16 residues. CDR3 sequence reads: CASSADDRDTDEKLFF. CDR3 coding DNA: TGTGCCAGCAGCGCAGATGACCGGGACACCGACGAAAAACTGTTTTTT.

The chain employs TRBV5-4 and TRBJ1-4; D is perhaps TRBD1 (6 bases). The CDR3 consists of 15 residues. V shed 2 bases and J shed 7 bases, with 15 bases lying between them. Germline V CDR1 and CDR2: SGHNT, YYREEE (reference sequence). The CDR3 region has the DNA TGTGCCAGCAGCTTTTCTTCAGGGGCTGGTGAAAAACTGTTTTTT. It is translated as CASSFSSGAGEKLFF.

The chain is built from TRBV18 and TRBJ2-5, with D unclear. V lost 0 bases, J lost 5 bases, and 4 bases lay in between. Germline-derived CDR1 and CDR2 are KGHSH and LQKENI. This CDR3 is 12 amino acids long. The CDR3 loop is CASSPPGETQYF. The CDR3 region has the DNA TGTGCCAGCTCACCACCCGGGGAGACCCAGTACTTC.

This clone has a single count. This chain uses TRBV10-3 with TRBJ1-1, with 7 bases lining up with TRBD1. The CDR3 length is 12 residues. The trim removed 4 bases at V and 11 bases at J, leaving 7 bases unmatched. Per germline, CDR1 ENHRY and CDR2 SYGVKD. CDR3 loop: CAISAEGAGAFF. The CDR3 nucleotides read TGTGCCATCAGTGCCGAGGGGGCTGGGGCTTTCTTT.

This clone was counted only a few times. The chain links TRBV9 to TRBJ2-5; 7 bases fit TRBD2. The CDR3 consists of 14 residues. Germline CDR1 and CDR2: SGDLS and YYNGEE. V shed 4 bases and J 5 bases; nucleotides not matched to a gene: 8. The CDR3 sequence: CASSLSGGRETQYF. The CDR3 DNA is TGTGCCAGCAGCCTTTCGGGGGGTAGGGAGACCCAGTACTTC. Together with reference TRBV9 and TRBJ2-5, the CDR3 gives the full variable domain: DSGVTQTPKHLITATGQRVTLRCSPRSGDLSVYWYQQSLDQGLQFLIQYYNGEERAKGNILERFSAQQFPDLHSELNLSSLELGDSALYFCASSLSGGRETQYFGPGTRLLVL.

This clone showed up just once. The rearrangement links TRBV7-2 to TRBJ2-3; TRBD2 agrees at 9 bases. J gave up 2 bases and V 7 bases, and 4 bases lay outside the gene matches. The CDR3 is made up of 14 amino acids. The germline gives CDR1 SGHTA, CDR2 FQGNSA. The CDR3 nucleotides are TGTGCCAGCACCGGCGGGAGGGCCACAGATACGCAGTATTTT. This gives the protein CASTGGRATDTQYF.

V is TRBV11-2 and J is TRBJ1-3, with TRBD1 matching 8 bases. The ends lost 1 base at V and 4 bases at J; junction bases unmatched: 3. CDR3 length: 15 residues. Germline loops: CDR1 SGHAT, CDR2 FQNNGV. CDR3 in amino acids: CASSLAGGSGNTIYF. CDR3 DNA: TGTGCCAGCAGCTTAGCAGGGGGCTCGGGAAACACCATATATTTT.

V is TRBV7-9 and J is TRBJ2-5, with D tentatively TRBD1 (6 bases). V was shortened by 1 base and J by 1 base, with 13 bases between the two germline ends. This CDR3 is built from 16 residues. The V gene's germline CDR1 is SEHNR and CDR2 FQNEAQ (reference sequence). CDR3 nucleotide sequence: TGTGCCAGCAGCTTAGACGGCAGGGGCTTCCAAGAGACCCAGTACTTC. Encoded protein: CASSLDGRGFQETQYF.

V usage is TRBV5-6 and J usage is TRBJ2-1; 7 bases map to TRBD2. CDR1 is SGHDT and CDR2 is YYEEEE in the germline V gene. V dropped 2 bases and J dropped 5; count of bases not matched to a gene: 10. CDR3 length: 16 residues. As DNA, the CDR3 is TGTGCCAGCAGCTTCCGAGCGGGAACGGGAGACAATGAGCAGTTCTTC. It translates to CASSFRAGTGDNEQFF. Complete variable domain (other parts from reference TRBV5-6 and TRBJ2-1): DAGVTQSPTHLIKTRGQQVTLRCSPKSGHDTVSWYQQALGQGPQFIFQYYEEEERQRGNFPDRFSGHQFPNYSSELNVNALLLGDSALYLCASSFRAGTGDNEQFFGPGTRLTVL.

The chain has TRBV28 and TRBJ2-1; TRBD2 might be the D (5 bases). With 6 bases removed from V and 2 bases from J, the gap between germline ends came to 8 bases. Germline CDR1 and CDR2: MDHEN and SYDVKM. CDR3 length equals 13 residues. CDR3 protein: CASRELAYNEQFF. For the CDR3, the DNA is TGTGCCAGCAGGGAACTAGCCTACAATGAGCAGTTCTTC.

The V gene is TRBV30, the J gene TRBJ1-6, with 7 bases lining up with TRBD1. Per the germline V gene, CDR1 is GTSNPN and CDR2 is SVGIG (reference sequence). The CDR3 contains 14 residues. V lost 1 base to trimming and J lost 10 bases; unmatched junction nucleotides: 7. The CDR3 sequence: CAWSAGGLVSPLHF. CDR3 nucleotide sequence: TGTGCCTGGAGTGCAGGGGGACTGGTCTCACCCCTCCACTTT. Filled out from reference TRBV30 and TRBJ1-6, the complete variable domain reads SQTIHQWPATLVQPVGSPLSLECTVEGTSNPNLYWYRQAAGRGLQLLFYSVGIGQISSEVPQNLSASRPQDRQFILSSKKLLLSDSGFYLCAWSAGGLVSPLHFGNGTRLTVT.

J is TRBJ1-2 and V is TRBV10-2, with TRBD1 matching 8 bases. In germline, CDR1 is WSHSY, CDR2 SAAADI. With V trimmed by 6 bases and J by 2 bases, 8 bases remained unmatched. CDR3 length equals 15 residues. CDR3 protein: CASSPDRVANYGYTF. The CDR3, as DNA: TGCGCCAGCAGCCCGGACAGGGTGGCAAACTATGGCTACACCTTC.

The chain is built from TRBV5-6 and TRBJ2-3; 9 bases are a match to TRBD2. Germline assignment: CDR1 SGHDT and CDR2 YYEEEE. V lost 6 bases to trimming and J lost 1 base; unmatched junction nucleotides: 6. The CDR3 length is 15 residues. The DNA for the CDR3 is TGTGCCAGCAACCGACCTAGCGGGGGCACAGATACGCAGTATTTT. Protein: CASNRPSGGTDTQYF.

This clone appeared once. The V call is TRBV7-2, the J call TRBJ2-5, with D hard to call. Germline V gene lookup returns CDR1 SGHTA and CDR2 FQGNSA. CDR3 length: 12 amino acids. The V and J ends lost 4 bases and 5 bases respectively, with 8 bases between them. CDR3 residues: CASSSLRETQYF. The CDR3 nucleotides read TGTGCCAGCAGCTCACTGAGGGAGACCCAGTACTTC.

The chain is built from TRBV7-9 and TRBJ2-2, with a tentative D call TRBD2 (6 bases). Per germline, CDR1 SEHNR and CDR2 FQNEAQ (reference sequence). Trimming removed 5 bases from V and 0 bases from J, with 7 bases in between. The CDR3 has 14 residues. CDR3 sequence (DNA): TGTGCCAGCAGCGGCGGGGCGAACACCGGGGAGCTGTTTTTT. Residues: CASSGGANTGELFF. Drawing the rest from reference TRBV7-9 and TRBJ2-2, the complete variable domain is DTGVSQNPRHKITKRGQNVTFRCDPISEHNRLYWYRQTLGQGPEFLTYFQNEAQLEKSRLLSDRFSAERPKGSFSTLEIQRTEQGDSAMYLCASSGGANTGELFFGEGSRLTVL.

This clone came up a few times. A read error may produce the germline difference seen at one junction end. This chain joins TRBV19 and TRBJ1-5; 7 nucleotides agree with TRBD1. CDR3 size: 15 residues. Germline V gene data show CDR1 as LNHDA and CDR2 as SQIVND (reference sequence). The CDR3 sequence: CASSLDRAISQPQHF. The CDR3 nucleotides are TGTGCCAGTAGTTTAGACAGGGCTATCAGTCAGCCCCAGCATTTT.

The chain recombines TRBV30 with TRBJ2-4; TRBD2 matches 15 bases. Germline V gene sequence: CDR1 GTSNPN, CDR2 SVGIG (reference sequence). The CDR3 totals 19 residues. V lost 0 bases, J lost 3 bases, and 9 bases stayed unmatched. The CDR3 loop reads CAWSVLGLAGGRSKNIQYF. DNA of the CDR3: TGTGCCTGGAGTGTACTGGGACTAGCGGGGGGACGAAGCAAAAACATTCAGTACTTC.

The rearrangement joins TRBV7-9 to TRBJ1-2, with 7 bases aligning to TRBD1. Germline CDR1 is SEHNR and CDR2 is FQNEAQ (reference sequence). J gave up 4 bases and V 3 bases, and 8 bases lay outside the gene matches. The CDR3 contains 15 residues. The CDR3 protein is CASSFGTAPLYGYTF. Written as DNA, the CDR3 is TGTGCCAGCAGCTTTGGGACAGCTCCGCTCTATGGCTACACCTTC.